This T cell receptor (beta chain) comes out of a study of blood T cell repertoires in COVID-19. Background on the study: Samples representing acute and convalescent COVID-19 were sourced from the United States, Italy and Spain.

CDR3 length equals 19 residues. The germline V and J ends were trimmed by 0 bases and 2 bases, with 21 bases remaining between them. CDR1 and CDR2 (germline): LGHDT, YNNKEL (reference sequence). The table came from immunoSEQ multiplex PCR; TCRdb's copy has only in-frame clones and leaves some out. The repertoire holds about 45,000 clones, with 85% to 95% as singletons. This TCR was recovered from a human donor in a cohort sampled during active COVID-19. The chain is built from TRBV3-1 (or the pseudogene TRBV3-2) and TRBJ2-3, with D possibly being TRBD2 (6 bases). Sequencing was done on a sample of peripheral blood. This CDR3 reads CASSQETPGLKIITDTQYF. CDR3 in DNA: TGTGCCAGCAGCCAAGAGACCCCGGGACTCAAGATAATCACAGATACGCAGTATTTT.